The rows below give T cell receptor beta chains drawn from one sample of a study of OX40 agonist ivuxolimab in advanced cancers. Sequenced by immunoSEQ multiplex PCR; TCRdb stores in-frame clones only, minus some. The repertoire holds 50,000 to 70,000 clones, 91% seen once, with roughly 0.45% in the top ten. This sample comprised CD4+ or CD8+ T cells sorted from blood, obtained in a trial of the OX40 agonist ivuxolimab. The origin of the receptors is an adult with an advanced solid tumor such as melanoma, head and neck, liver or kidney cancer. The CDR3 runs from the conserved cysteine through the conserved F or W. A D gene is named only where the DNA matches it firmly. The size field is filled for only some rows; it gives once, few, many or a size class.

v_gene	j_gene	abundance	d_gene	len	CDR3aa	CDR3nt
TRBV2	TRBJ2-3	.	.	16	CASSGRGTQISDTQYF	TGTGCCAGCAGTGGGCGGGGGACACAAATTTCGGATACGCAGTATTTT
TRBV19	TRBJ2-7	once	.	14	CASSPRTGTGEQYF	TGTGCCAGTAGTCCCCGGACGGGCACGGGGGAGCAGTACTTC
TRBV30	TRBJ2-1	.	.	11	CASEAYNEQFF	TGTGCTTCGGAAGCCTACAATGAGCAGTTCTTC
TRBV2	TRBJ2-5	.	.	13	CASKGNRAEEQYF	TGTGCCAGCAAGGGAAACAGGGCCGAAGAGCAGTACTTC
TRBV4-3	TRBJ1-2	.	.	14	CASSQDGRTYGYTF	TGCGCCAGCAGCCAAGATGGGCGGACCTATGGCTACACCTTC
TRBV5-1	TRBJ2-7	.	.	13	CASSSVGPPEQYF	TGCGCCAGCAGCTCAGTCGGGCCCCCCGAGCAGTACTTC
TRBV6-5	TRBJ2-2	.	TRBD1	14	CASRRDRDTGELFF	TGTGCCAGCAGGAGGGACAGAGACACCGGGGAGCTGTTTTTT
TRBV9	TRBJ2-2	once	.	16	CASSVQPGRNTGELFF	TGTGCCAGCAGCGTCCAGCCAGGGAGAAACACCGGGGAGCTGTTTTTT
TRBV7-2	TRBJ1-2	.	TRBD1	17	CASSFGAGGVGNYGYTF	TGTGCCAGCAGCTTTGGCGCAGGGGGCGTCGGCAACTATGGCTACACCTTC
TRBV5-1	TRBJ2-7	.	.	16	CASRTNSQVSSYEQYF	TGCGCCAGCAGGACGAATTCACAGGTGTCCTCCTACGAGCAGTACTTC
TRBV6-4	TRBJ2-3	.	TRBD2	16	CASSLTSGSVTDTQYF	TGTGCCAGCAGTTTAACTAGCGGGAGCGTGACAGATACGCAGTATTTT
TRBV5-1	TRBJ2-7	.	.	15	CASSTTGLSTYEQYF	TGCGCCAGCAGCACCACGGGGCTTAGTACCTACGAGCAGTACTTC
TRBV28	TRBJ1-4	.	.	15	CASSLSGGRNEKLFF	TGTGCCAGCAGTTTATCGGGGGGCAGGAATGAAAAACTGTTTTTT
TRBV27	TRBJ2-3	.	TRBD1	15	CASSQRQGPTDTQYF	TGTGCCAGCAGTCAAAGACAGGGGCCCACAGATACGCAGTATTTT
TRBV21-1	TRBJ1-1	once	.	14	CASSKYRSNTEAFF	TGTGCCAGCAGCAAATACAGATCGAACACTGAAGCTTTCTTT
TRBV4-1	TRBJ1-1	.	TRBD1	15	CASSQPGTGNTEAFF	TGCGCCAGCAGCCAACCTGGGACAGGGAACACTGAAGCTTTCTTT
TRBV28	TRBJ2-6	.	.	15	CASRNQGSGANVLTF	TGTGCCAGCAGAAATCAGGGCTCTGGGGCCAACGTCCTGACTTTC
TRBV7-9	TRBJ1-4	.	.	13	CASSLESAEKLFF	TGTGCCAGCAGCTTAGAATCGGCGGAAAAACTGTTTTTT
TRBV10-3	TRBJ2-5	.	TRBD2	15	CAISDLGGREETQYF	TGTGCCATCAGTGATCTTGGCGGGAGGGAAGAGACCCAGTACTTC
TRBV7-6	TRBJ2-2	.	.	14	CASSFQQGTGELFF	TGTGCCAGCAGCTTCCAGCAGGGCACCGGGGAGCTGTTTTTT
TRBV13	TRBJ2-7	.	TRBD2	16	CASSPRGSGRSYEQYF	TGTGCCAGCAGCCCCCGGGGTAGCGGGAGGTCGTACGAGCAGTACTTC
TRBV4-1	TRBJ2-4	.	.	17	CASSQDKREAAKNIQYF	TGCGCCAGCAGCCAAGATAAGAGGGAGGCGGCCAAAAACATTCAGTACTTC
TRBV4-1	TRBJ2-1	.	.	15	CASSPIASSYNEQFF	TGCGCCAGCAGCCCCATAGCGTCATCCTACAATGAGCAGTTCTTC
TRBV27	TRBJ2-2	.	.	15	CASRSQGWVTGELFF	TGTGCCAGCAGGTCACAGGGATGGGTCACCGGGGAGCTGTTTTTT
TRBV30	TRBJ1-2	.	TRBD1	12	CAWSQTGISYTF	TGTGCCTGGAGCCAGACAGGGATAAGCTACACCTTC
TRBV30	TRBJ2-7	.	.	13	CAWSVGGAYEQYF	TGTGCCTGGAGTGTTGGGGGAGCCTACGAGCAGTACTTC
TRBV14	TRBJ2-1	.	.	15	CASSGIRGPWNEQFF	TGTGCCAGCAGCGGTATCCGGGGACCGTGGAATGAGCAGTTCTTC
TRBV30	TRBJ2-3	.	.	12	CAWSGAGDTQYF	TGTGCCTGGAGTGGAGCGGGAGATACGCAGTATTTT
TRBV27	TRBJ2-5	.	.	15	CASSRTFFYQETQYF	TGTGCCAGCAGTCGGACTTTCTTCTACCAAGAGACCCAGTACTTC
TRBV5-4	TRBJ2-5	.	TRBD1	17	CASSPDRGRGLRETQYF	TGTGCCAGCAGCCCCGACAGGGGGCGCGGGTTACGGGAGACCCAGTACTTC
TRBV7-9	TRBJ2-7	.	TRBD1	15	CASSLLGTGSYEQYF	TGTGCCAGCAGCTTACTCGGGACAGGCTCCTACGAGCAGTACTTC
TRBV18	TRBJ1-4	.	.	15	CASSREKIMGEKLFF	TGTGCCAGCTCACGAGAGAAAATCATGGGTGAAAAACTGTTTTTT
TRBV6-4	TRBJ2-2	.	TRBD1	14	CASRGQGNTGELFF	TGTGCCAGCAGGGGACAGGGAAACACCGGGGAGCTGTTTTTT
TRBV12-5	TRBJ2-7	.	.	15	CASGLTRPGKDEQYF	TGTGCTAGTGGTTTGACCAGGCCGGGGAAGGACGAGCAGTACTTC
TRBV5-1	TRBJ2-3	.	.	12	CASSYTRDTQYF	TGCGCCAGCAGCTATACCCGGGATACGCAGTATTTT
TRBV11-2	TRBJ2-7	.	TRBD1	18	CASSDTDRGRLRSHEQYF	TGTGCCAGCAGCGACACGGACAGGGGGCGTCTAAGATCCCACGAGCAGTACTTC
TRBV4-3	TRBJ2-2	.	.	16	CASSQDIGANTGELFF	TGCGCCAGCAGCCAAGATATCGGGGCGAACACCGGGGAGCTGTTTTTT
TRBV10-3	TRBJ2-7	.	TRBD2	15	CAISGIAGSSYEQYF	TGTGCCATCAGTGGTATAGCGGGATCCTCCTACGAGCAGTACTTC
TRBV4-3	TRBJ2-3	.	TRBD2	15	CASSQETSGRLAQYF	TGCGCCAGCAGCCAAGAGACTAGCGGGAGGTTGGCGCAGTATTTT
TRBV19	TRBJ1-2	.	TRBD1	16	CASSRPGGEVDYGYTF	TGTGCCAGTAGTCGGCCAGGGGGCGAGGTTGACTATGGCTACACCTTC
TRBV7-8	TRBJ2-5	medium-sized	.	14	CASSLGGVEETQYF	TGTGCCAGCAGCCTAGGGGGGGTCGAGGAGACCCAGTACTTC
TRBV10-3	TRBJ2-7	.	TRBD2	16	CAISGTSGSHSYEQYF	TGTGCCATCAGTGGGACTAGCGGGAGCCACTCCTACGAGCAGTACTTC
TRBV10-3	TRBJ2-2	.	.	14	CAIRPGDSYGELFF	TGTGCCATCAGACCGGGGGACAGCTACGGGGAGCTGTTTTTT
TRBV30	TRBJ2-5	.	.	16	CAWSVRYLTFQETQYF	TGTGCCTGGAGTGTACGTTACTTGACCTTTCAAGAGACCCAGTACTTC
TRBV4-1	TRBJ2-3	.	.	14	CASSLRVGSATQYF	TGCGCCAGCAGCCTCCGGGTGGGATCCGCTACGCAGTATTTT
TRBV7-2	TRBJ1-5	.	.	15	CASSLREGGNQPQHF	TGTGCCAGCAGCTTAAGGGAAGGGGGCAATCAGCCCCAGCATTTT
TRBV29-1	TRBJ2-1	.	TRBD1	16	CSVRGSTGAPGPKEFF	TGCAGCGTTAGGGGATCGACAGGGGCGCCGGGCCCGAAGGAGTTCTTC
TRBV6-1	TRBJ2-1	.	.	11	CASSDRREQFF	TGTGCCAGCAGTGACCGTCGGGAGCAGTTCTTC
TRBV5-4	TRBJ1-3	.	.	12	CASSAQGNTIYF	TGTGCCAGCAGCGCACAGGGAAACACCATATATTTT
TRBV6-5	TRBJ1-2	.	.	13	CASTSRAPGGYTF	TGTGCCAGCACTTCTAGAGCGCCCGGGGGCTACACCTTC
TRBV5-1	TRBJ1-4	.	.	16	CASSPTGPATNEKLFF	TGCGCCAGCAGCCCTACGGGACCGGCAACTAATGAAAAACTGTTTTTT